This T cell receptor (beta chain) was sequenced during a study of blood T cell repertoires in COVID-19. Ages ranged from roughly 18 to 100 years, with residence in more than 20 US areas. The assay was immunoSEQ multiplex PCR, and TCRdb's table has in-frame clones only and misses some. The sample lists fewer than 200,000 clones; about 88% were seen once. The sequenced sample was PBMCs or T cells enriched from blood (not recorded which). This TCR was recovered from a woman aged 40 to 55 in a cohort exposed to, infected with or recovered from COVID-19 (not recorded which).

CDR3 bases: TGTGCCAGCAGTTATCGAACCAGGGGGCCTAACTATGGCTACACCTTC. It specifies CASSYRTRGPNYGYTF. The rearrangement uses TRBV6-6 and TRBJ1-2; 8 bases align to TRBD1. The CDR3 has 16 residues. The J segment lost 0 bases and the V segment lost 3 bases, leaving 6 bases of the junction unmatched. CDR1 is MNHNY and CDR2 is SVGAGI in the germline V gene (reference sequence).